These 21 T cell receptor beta chains share one sample of origin, sequenced in a study of graft-versus-host responses after intestinal transplantation. The assay was immunoSEQ multiplex PCR, and TCRdb's table has in-frame clones only and misses some. The sample holds about 97,000 clones, around 90% seen once. The sample was PBMCs, taken just under 460 days after intestinal transplant. These receptors were taken from a human patient who received an intestinal transplant, so some T cells may come from the graft donor.

This chain connects TRBV6-6 to TRBJ1-2; a weak D match, TRBD1 (6 bases). V gave up 5 bases and J gave up 8 bases, with 12 bases separating them. From germline, CDR1 is MNHNY and CDR2 SVGAGI (reference sequence). This CDR3 has 12 residues. CDR3 nucleotide sequence: TGTGCCAGCAGTCATCAGGGGAACGGCTACACCTTC. It yields the protein CASSHQGNGYTF.

This clone was seen a single time. V is TRBV7-3 and J is TRBJ2-3, with D tentatively TRBD2 (6 bases). Germline CDR1 and CDR2: SGHTA and FQGTGA. The CDR3 is 15 amino acids. Trimming shortened V by 5 bases and J by 5 bases, and 17 bases separated the two germline ends. The CDR3 DNA is TGTGCCAGCAGCGAATTTGGGGCCGGGGGAGATACGCAGTATTTT. Its translation is CASSEFGAGGDTQYF.

The rearrangement uses TRBV6-5 and TRBJ2-7, with 8 bases identical to TRBD2. Germline V gene data show CDR1 as MNHEY and CDR2 as SVGAGI. The CDR3 extends over 12 amino acids. V lost 6 bases to trimming and J lost 7 bases; unmatched junction nucleotides: 5. CDR3 in DNA: TGTGCCAGCAGGACCGGGAGGGGAGAGCAGTACTTC. Encoded protein: CASRTGRGEQYF.

DNA for the CDR3: TGTGCCAGCAGGATCGAGGTTGGGTACAACAATGAGCAGTTCTTC. This gives the protein CASRIEVGYNNEQFF. The chain carries TRBV6-6 and TRBJ2-1, with unresolved D. This CDR3 has 15 amino acids. CDR1 is MNHNY and CDR2 is SVGAGI in the germline V gene (reference sequence). With 6 bases removed from V and 5 bases from J, the gap between germline ends came to 17 bases.

The rearrangement links TRBV12-5 to TRBJ1-1, with 8 bases that match TRBD1. Per the germline V gene, CDR1 is LGHNT and CDR2 is FRNRAP. This CDR3 comprises 13 residues. With 2 bases clipped from V and 5 bases from J, the junction kept 1 base outside the gene matches. Here the CDR3 reads CASGLRQGTEAFF. The DNA for the CDR3 is TGTGCTAGTGGTTTGAGACAGGGGACTGAAGCTTTCTTT.

The chain employs TRBV9 and TRBJ2-2, with a weak D call TRBD2 (6 bases). CDR3 length: 13 residues. The V end lost 4 bases, the J end lost 8 bases, and 12 bases lay between the germline ends. The germline CDR1 and CDR2 sequences are SGDLS and YYNGEE. This chain's CDR3 is CASSPGTQGELFF. Here the CDR3 DNA reads TGTGCCAGCAGCCCAGGGACTCAAGGGGAGCTGTTTTTT. The full variable domain, with the rest looked up from reference TRBV9 and TRBJ2-2, is DSGVTQTPKHLITATGQRVTLRCSPRSGDLSVYWYQQSLDQGLQFLIQYYNGEERAKGNILERFSAQQFPDLHSELNLSSLELGDSALYFCASSPGTQGELFFGEGSRLTVL.

The table lists this clone with a count of one. This chain links TRBV12-5 with TRBJ2-7; TRBD1 or TRBD2 may be the D gene (5 bases each). The V gene's germline CDR1 is LGHNT and CDR2 FRNRAP. Trimming cost V 3 bases and J 4 bases, with 16 bases left between them. The CDR3 runs to 15 residues. The CDR3 bases are TGTGCTAGTGGTTTCGCTGGGACCCGGAGGTACGAGCAGTACTTC. As protein: CASGFAGTRRYEQYF.

The chain combines TRBV7-9 with TRBJ2-7; D tentatively fits TRBD1 or TRBD2 (7 bases each). This CDR3 comprises 14 residues. V gave up 5 bases and J gave up 5 bases, with 16 bases separating them. Germline V lookup: CDR1 SEHNR, CDR2 FQNEAQ (reference sequence). The CDR3 coding sequence is TGTGCCAGCAGCCCGCAGGGGGGGCGGAACGAGCAGTACTTC. Translating gives CASSPQGGRNEQYF. The whole variable domain, remainder taken from reference TRBV7-9 and TRBJ2-7, is DTGVSQNPRHKITKRGQNVTFRCDPISEHNRLYWYRQTLGQGPEFLTYFQNEAQLEKSRLLSDRFSAERPKGSFSTLEIQRTEQGDSAMYLCASSPQGGRNEQYFGPGTRLTVT.

This clone was counted only a few times. V is TRBV28 and J is TRBJ2-6; 7 bases are shared with TRBD1. Germline CDR1 reads MDHEN; CDR2 reads SYDVKM. V gave up 8 bases and J gave up 0 bases; unmatched junction bases: 7. The CDR3 totals 16 residues. DNA of the CDR3: TGTGCCAGCGTACGAACAGGGGCCTCTGGGGCCAACGTCCTGACTTTC. This gives the protein CASVRTGASGANVLTF. Complete variable domain (other parts from reference TRBV28 and TRBJ2-6): DVKVTQSSRYLVKRTGEKVFLECVQDMDHENMFWYRQDPGLGLRLIYFSYDVKMKEKGDIPEGYSVSREKKERFSLILESASTNQTSMYLCASVRTGASGANVLTFGAGSRLTVL.

The V gene is TRBV12-5, the J gene TRBJ1-5; unclear D gene. This CDR3 has 15 amino acids. The germline CDR1 and CDR2 sequences are LGHNT and FRNRAP. The germline V and J ends were trimmed by 3 bases and 6 bases, with 15 bases remaining between them. The chain's CDR3 is CASGLTPSLTQPQHF. Here the CDR3 DNA reads TGTGCTAGTGGTTTAACCCCCTCACTTACTCAGCCCCAGCATTTT. The full variable domain, rest sourced from reference TRBV12-5 and TRBJ1-5, is DARVTQTPRHKVTEMGQEVTMRCQPILGHNTVFWYRQTMMQGLELLAYFRNRAPLDDSGMPKDRFSAEMPDATLATLKIQPSEPRDSAVYFCASGLTPSLTQPQHFGDGTRLSIL.

V gene TRBV2 combines with J gene TRBJ1-2; D is unclear. Trimming removed 5 bases at V and 1 base at J, with 17 bases between. CDR1 and CDR2 (germline): SNHLY, FYNNEI. This CDR3 spans 16 amino acids. The CDR3 protein is CASSTNNPRFNYGYTF. The CDR3 DNA follows: TGTGCCAGCAGTACGAACAACCCCAGATTTAACTATGGCTACACCTTC.

The chain is built from TRBV7-2 and TRBJ1-5; D gene ambiguous. The V and J ends lost 1 base and 0 bases respectively, with 7 bases between them. Looked up from germline, CDR1 is SGHTA and CDR2 is FQGNSA. The CDR3 is 15 amino acids. CDR3 sequence reads: CASSLGVLSNQPQHF. The CDR3 coding sequence is TGTGCCAGCAGCTTAGGGGTCCTTAGCAATCAGCCCCAGCATTTT.

The chain carries TRBV7-8 and TRBJ1-6, with 8 bases fitting TRBD1. The trim removed 8 bases at V and 6 bases at J, leaving 3 bases unmatched. The CDR3 is 13 amino acids. CDR1 is SGHVS, CDR2 FQNEAQ, per germline. The CDR3 sequence is CASRTGLNSPLHF. The DNA for the CDR3 is TGTGCCAGCCGGACAGGGCTTAATTCACCCCTCCACTTT.

On this clone: A junction boundary mismatches the germline segment, possibly from a read error. Within the sample, other DNA sequences also encode this same CDR3. The chain carries TRBV9 and TRBJ2-7, with unresolved D. Germline CDR1 reads SGDLS; CDR2 reads YYNGEE. This CDR3 has 15 amino acids. CDR3 sequence reads: CASSPDPNKIYEQYF. CDR3 DNA: TGCGCCAGCAGCCCCGACCCTAATAAGATCTACGAGCAGTACTTC.

The rearrangement joins TRBV25-1 to TRBJ1-6; weak D call: TRBD1 (6 bases). The ends were cut back, 1 base at V and 10 bases at J, with 14 bases in the middle. CDR3 length equals 15 residues. Germline CDR1 and CDR2: MGHDK and SYGVNS. The chain's CDR3 is CASSESGQMKSPLHF. DNA for the CDR3: TGTGCCAGCAGTGAATCAGGACAGATGAAATCACCCCTCCACTTT. Together with reference TRBV25-1 and TRBJ1-6, the CDR3 gives the full variable domain: EADIYQTPRYLVIGTGKKITLECSQTMGHDKMYWYQQDPGMELHLIHYSYGVNSTEKGDLSSESTVSRIRTEHFPLTLESARPSHTSQYLCASSESGQMKSPLHFGNGTRLTVT.

This clone appeared a single time. The chain carries TRBV2 and TRBJ2-3, with D tentatively TRBD1 (6 bases). Trimming removed 4 bases from V and 10 bases from J, with 12 bases in between. Germline loops: CDR1 SNHLY, CDR2 FYNNEI. The CDR3 loop spans 12 amino acids. The CDR3 protein is CASSAPGQAQYF. DNA for the CDR3: TGTGCCAGCAGTGCACCGGGACAAGCGCAGTATTTT.

This chain joins TRBV6-5 and TRBJ1-6; 9 nucleotides match TRBD1. Germline V gene lookup returns CDR1 MNHEY and CDR2 SVGAGI. This CDR3 is 15 amino acids long. V gave up 6 bases and J gave up 6 bases; unmatched junction bases: 6. In nucleotides, the CDR3 is TGTGCCAGCAGACGACCGACAGGGGGTAATTCACCCCTCCACTTT. It codes for CASRRPTGGNSPLHF.

J is TRBJ2-7 and V is TRBV5-4, with TRBD2 matching 10 bases. With 10 bases clipped from V and 5 bases from J, the junction kept 12 bases outside the gene matches. This CDR3 is 14 amino acids long. Germline V lookup: CDR1 SGHNT, CDR2 YYREEE (reference sequence). Here the CDR3 reads CAATQAGGPDEQYF. DNA of the CDR3: TGTGCCGCGACGCAAGCGGGGGGGCCCGACGAGCAGTACTTC.

The chain has TRBV5-1 and TRBJ1-5; D remains unclear. CDR3 size: 15 residues. Germline CDR1 and CDR2: SGHRS and YFSETQ. V was trimmed by 0 bases and J by 2 bases, leaving 9 bases between them. The chain's CDR3 is CASSLAGVGNQPQHF. In DNA, the CDR3 is TGCGCCAGCAGCTTGGCCGGGGTGGGCAATCAGCCCCAGCATTTT.

The genes are TRBV6-5 and TRBJ2-1; 7 positions agree with TRBD2. Germline CDR1 and CDR2: MNHEY and SVGAGI. There are 15 residues in the CDR3. V shed 5 bases and J 6 bases; nucleotides not matched to a gene: 10. CDR3 residues: CASSHISTSINEQFF. CDR3 in DNA: TGTGCCAGCAGTCACATTTCGACTAGCATCAATGAGCAGTTCTTC.

The gene calls are TRBV29-1 and TRBJ1-1; the match to TRBD1 covers 8 bases. The CDR3 totals 15 residues. Germline loops: CDR1 SQVTM, CDR2 ANQGSEA. Trimming at V came to 5 bases and at J to 5 bases, leaving 13 bases not matched to a gene. The CDR3 DNA follows: TGCAGCGTTACACCTGACAGGGGAAGGGGGACTGAAGCTTTCTTT. Its protein is CSVTPDRGRGTEAFF.